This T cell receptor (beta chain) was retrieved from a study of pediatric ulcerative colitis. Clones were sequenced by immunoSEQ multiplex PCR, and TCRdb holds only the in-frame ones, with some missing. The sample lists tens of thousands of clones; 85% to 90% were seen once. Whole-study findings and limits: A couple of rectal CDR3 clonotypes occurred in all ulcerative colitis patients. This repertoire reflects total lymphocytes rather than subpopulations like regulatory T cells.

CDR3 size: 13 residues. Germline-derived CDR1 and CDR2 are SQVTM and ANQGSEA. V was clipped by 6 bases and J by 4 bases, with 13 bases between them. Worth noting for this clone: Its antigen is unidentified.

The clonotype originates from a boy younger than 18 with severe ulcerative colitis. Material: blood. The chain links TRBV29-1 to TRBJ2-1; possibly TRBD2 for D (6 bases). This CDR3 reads CSVEGLAYNEQFF. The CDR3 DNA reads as TGCAGCGTGGAGGGGTTGGCGTACAATGAGCAGTTCTTC.